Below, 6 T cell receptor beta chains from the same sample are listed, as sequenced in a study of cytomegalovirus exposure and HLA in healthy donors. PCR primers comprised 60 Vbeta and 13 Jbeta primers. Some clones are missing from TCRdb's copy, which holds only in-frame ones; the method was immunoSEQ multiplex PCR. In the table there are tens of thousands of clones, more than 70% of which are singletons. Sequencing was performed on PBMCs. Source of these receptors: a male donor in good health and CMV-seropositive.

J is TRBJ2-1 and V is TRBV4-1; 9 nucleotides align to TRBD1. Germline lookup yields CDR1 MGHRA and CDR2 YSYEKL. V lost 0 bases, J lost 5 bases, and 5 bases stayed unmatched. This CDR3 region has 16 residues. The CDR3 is CASSQDTGTGHNEQFF. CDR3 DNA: TGCGCCAGCAGCCAAGATACCGGGACAGGGCACAATGAGCAGTTCTTC.

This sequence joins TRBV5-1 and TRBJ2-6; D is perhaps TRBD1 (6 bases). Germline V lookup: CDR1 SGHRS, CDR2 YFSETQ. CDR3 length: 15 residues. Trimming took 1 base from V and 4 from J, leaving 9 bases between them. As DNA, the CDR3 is TGCGCCAGCAGCTTGCCAGGGGCCGGGGCCAACGTCCTGACTTTC. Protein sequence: CASSLPGAGANVLTF.

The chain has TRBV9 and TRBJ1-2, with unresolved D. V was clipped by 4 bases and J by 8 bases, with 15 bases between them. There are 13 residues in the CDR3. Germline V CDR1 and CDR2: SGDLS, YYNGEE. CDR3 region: CASSLTRREGYTF. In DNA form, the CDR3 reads TGTGCCAGCAGCCTGACTAGAAGAGAAGGCTACACCTTC.

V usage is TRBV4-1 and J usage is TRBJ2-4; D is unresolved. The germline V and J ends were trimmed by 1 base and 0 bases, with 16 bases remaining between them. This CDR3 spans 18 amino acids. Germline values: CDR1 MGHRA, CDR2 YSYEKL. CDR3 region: CASSQGPGTVLAKNIQYF. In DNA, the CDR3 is TGCGCCAGCAGCCAAGGCCCAGGAACAGTACTAGCCAAAAACATTCAGTACTTC.

Here the CDR3 reads CASRLKGDRGNYGYTF. The CDR3 DNA sequence: TGTGCCAGCAGATTAAAAGGGGACAGGGGAAACTATGGCTACACCTTC. The chain couples TRBV27 to TRBJ1-2, with 10 bases fitting TRBD1. V trimming: 6 bases; J trimming: 2 bases; junction bases outside the gene matches: 9. The CDR3 runs to 16 residues. Germline lookup yields CDR1 MNHEY and CDR2 SMNVEV (reference sequence).

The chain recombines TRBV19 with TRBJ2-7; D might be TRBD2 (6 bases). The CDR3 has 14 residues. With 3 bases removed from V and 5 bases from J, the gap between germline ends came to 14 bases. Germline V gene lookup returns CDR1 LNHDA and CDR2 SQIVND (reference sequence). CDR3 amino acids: CASSISGSINEQYF. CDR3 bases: TGTGCCAGTAGTATCTCCGGGAGTATCAACGAGCAGTACTTC.